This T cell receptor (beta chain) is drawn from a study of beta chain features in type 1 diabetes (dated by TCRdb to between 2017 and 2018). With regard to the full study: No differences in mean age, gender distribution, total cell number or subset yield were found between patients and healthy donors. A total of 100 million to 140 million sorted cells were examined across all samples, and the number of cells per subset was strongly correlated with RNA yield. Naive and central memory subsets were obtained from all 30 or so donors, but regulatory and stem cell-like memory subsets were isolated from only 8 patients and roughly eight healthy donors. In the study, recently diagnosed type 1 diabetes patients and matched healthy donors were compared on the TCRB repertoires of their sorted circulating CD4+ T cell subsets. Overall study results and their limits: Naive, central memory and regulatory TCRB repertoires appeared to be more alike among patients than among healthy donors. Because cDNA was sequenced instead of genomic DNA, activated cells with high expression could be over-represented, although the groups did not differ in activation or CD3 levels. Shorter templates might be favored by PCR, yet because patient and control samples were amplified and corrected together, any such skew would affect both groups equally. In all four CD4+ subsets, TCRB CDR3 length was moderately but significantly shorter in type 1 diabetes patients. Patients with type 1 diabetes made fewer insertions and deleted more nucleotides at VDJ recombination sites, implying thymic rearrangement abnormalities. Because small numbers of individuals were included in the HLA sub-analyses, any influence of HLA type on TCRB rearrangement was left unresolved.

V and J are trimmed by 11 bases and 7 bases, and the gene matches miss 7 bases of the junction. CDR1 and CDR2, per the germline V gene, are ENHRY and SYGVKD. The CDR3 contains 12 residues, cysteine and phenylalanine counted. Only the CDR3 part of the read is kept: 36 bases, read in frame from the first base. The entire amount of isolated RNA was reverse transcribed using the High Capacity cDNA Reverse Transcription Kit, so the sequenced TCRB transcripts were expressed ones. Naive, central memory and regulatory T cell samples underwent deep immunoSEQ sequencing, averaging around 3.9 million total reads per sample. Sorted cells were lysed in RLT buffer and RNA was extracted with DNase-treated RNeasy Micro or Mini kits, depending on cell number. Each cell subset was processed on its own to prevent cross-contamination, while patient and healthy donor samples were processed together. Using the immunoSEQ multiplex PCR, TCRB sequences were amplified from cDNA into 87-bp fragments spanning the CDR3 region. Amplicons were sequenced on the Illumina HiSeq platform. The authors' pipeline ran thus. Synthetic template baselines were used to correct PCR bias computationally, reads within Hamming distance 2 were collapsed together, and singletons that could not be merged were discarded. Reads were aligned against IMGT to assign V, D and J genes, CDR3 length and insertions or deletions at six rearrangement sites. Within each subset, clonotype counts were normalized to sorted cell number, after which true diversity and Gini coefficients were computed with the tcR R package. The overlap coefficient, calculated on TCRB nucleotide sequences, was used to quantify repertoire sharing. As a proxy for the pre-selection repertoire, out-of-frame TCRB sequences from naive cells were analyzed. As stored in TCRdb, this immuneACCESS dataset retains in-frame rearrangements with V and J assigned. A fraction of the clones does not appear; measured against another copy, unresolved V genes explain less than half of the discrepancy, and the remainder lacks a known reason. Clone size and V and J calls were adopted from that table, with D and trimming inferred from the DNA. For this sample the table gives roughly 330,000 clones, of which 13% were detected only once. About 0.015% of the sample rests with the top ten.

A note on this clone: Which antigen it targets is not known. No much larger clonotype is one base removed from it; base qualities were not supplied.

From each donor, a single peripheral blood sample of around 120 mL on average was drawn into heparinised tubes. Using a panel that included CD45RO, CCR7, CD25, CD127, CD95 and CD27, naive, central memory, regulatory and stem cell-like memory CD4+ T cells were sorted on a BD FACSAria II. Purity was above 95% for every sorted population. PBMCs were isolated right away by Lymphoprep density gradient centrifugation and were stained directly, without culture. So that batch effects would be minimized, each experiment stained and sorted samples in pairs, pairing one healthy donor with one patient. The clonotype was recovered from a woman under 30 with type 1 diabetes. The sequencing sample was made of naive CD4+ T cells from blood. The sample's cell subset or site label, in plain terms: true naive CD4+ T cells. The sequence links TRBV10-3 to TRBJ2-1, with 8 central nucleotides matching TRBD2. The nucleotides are TGTGCCTCCGGAGCGGGAGTTAATGAGCAGTTCTTC. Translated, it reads CASGAGVNEQFF.